The rows below give T cell receptor beta chains drawn from one sample of a study of cytomegalovirus exposure and HLA in healthy donors. Repertoires were generated with immunoSEQ multiplex PCR, while TCRdb's copy carries only in-frame clones and drops some. The repertoire holds 150,000 to 200,000 clones, about 81% seen once, with 5.5% to 7% in the top ten. The sequenced material came from PBMCs. Receptors originate from a woman in her 50s in good health and CMV-seropositive. The CDR3 runs from the conserved cysteine through the conserved F or W. The order of the fields is clone size, J gene, D gene, V gene, CDR3 DNA, CDR3 protein. A D gene is named only where the DNA matches it firmly. Expanded clones are given a class, and other clones once, few, many or no size at all.

abundance: .; j_gene: TRBJ2-1; d_gene: .; v_gene: TRBV5-1; CDR3nt: TGCGCCAGCAGTCCTGGACTGGACTTGGATGAGCAGTTCTTC; CDR3aa: CASSPGLDLDEQFF
abundance: .; j_gene: TRBJ1-3; d_gene: .; v_gene: TRBV6-6; CDR3nt: TGTGCCAGCAGTTTAGCGGGACCGGGAAACACCATATATTTT; CDR3aa: CASSLAGPGNTIYF
abundance: .; j_gene: TRBJ2-3; d_gene: .; v_gene: TRBV28; CDR3nt: TGTGCCAGCAGTTTAGCGGGGGCGTCAGCCAATACGCAGTATTTT; CDR3aa: CASSLAGASANTQYF
abundance: few; j_gene: TRBJ2-6; d_gene: TRBD1; v_gene: TRBV10-2; CDR3nt: TGCGCCAGCACCCCGGGACAGCCTTTCTCTGGGGCCAACGGCCTGACTTTC; CDR3aa: CASTPGQPFSGANGLTF
abundance: .; j_gene: TRBJ2-1; d_gene: .; v_gene: TRBV29-1; CDR3nt: TGCAGCGTTGAAACAGACAATGAGCAGTTCTTC; CDR3aa: CSVETDNEQFF
abundance: .; j_gene: TRBJ1-5; d_gene: TRBD1; v_gene: TRBV15; CDR3nt: TGTGCCACAAGGGACAGGGGAGGCAATCAGCCCCAGCATTTT; CDR3aa: CATRDRGGNQPQHF
abundance: .; j_gene: TRBJ2-1; d_gene: TRBD1; v_gene: TRBV5-1; CDR3nt: TGCGCCAGCAGCCCGGGACAGGGTTACAATGAGCAGTTCTTC; CDR3aa: CASSPGQGYNEQFF
abundance: .; j_gene: TRBJ1-6; d_gene: TRBD1; v_gene: TRBV6-5; CDR3nt: TGTGCCAGCAGCCTCGGACAGGGGTCCTCACCCCTCCACTTT; CDR3aa: CASSLGQGSSPLHF
abundance: .; j_gene: TRBJ2-7; d_gene: .; v_gene: TRBV4-1; CDR3nt: TGCGCCAGCAGCCAGGGGGGACCGGCCCTTTACGAGCAGTACTTC; CDR3aa: CASSQGGPALYEQYF
abundance: .; j_gene: TRBJ2-1; d_gene: TRBD2; v_gene: TRBV5-1; CDR3nt: TGCGCCAGCAGCCAGATAGCGGGAATAAACAATGAGCAGTTCTTC; CDR3aa: CASSQIAGINNEQFF
abundance: .; j_gene: TRBJ2-3; d_gene: TRBD2; v_gene: TRBV7-2; CDR3nt: TGTGCCAGCAGCCCCCTAGCGGGGGGGCACTGGGATACGCAGTATTTT; CDR3aa: CASSPLAGGHWDTQYF
abundance: .; j_gene: TRBJ1-5; d_gene: TRBD1; v_gene: TRBV7-8; CDR3nt: TGTGCCAGCAGCTGGGACAGACACAATCAGCCCCAGCATTTT; CDR3aa: CASSWDRHNQPQHF
abundance: once; j_gene: TRBJ2-1; d_gene: TRBD2; v_gene: TRBV4-2; CDR3nt: TGTGCCAGCAGCCAGTTAGCGGGAGGTTACAATGAGCAGTTCTTC; CDR3aa: CASSQLAGGYNEQFF
abundance: .; j_gene: TRBJ2-1; d_gene: TRBD2; v_gene: TRBV7-6; CDR3nt: TGTGCCAGCAGCTTAGCTCCTAGCGGGGGTGATAATGAGCAGTTCTTC; CDR3aa: CASSLAPSGGDNEQFF
abundance: .; j_gene: TRBJ2-3; d_gene: TRBD2; v_gene: TRBV5-1; CDR3nt: TGCGCCAGCAGCTTAGCGGGGGTCACAGATACGCAGTATTTT; CDR3aa: CASSLAGVTDTQYF